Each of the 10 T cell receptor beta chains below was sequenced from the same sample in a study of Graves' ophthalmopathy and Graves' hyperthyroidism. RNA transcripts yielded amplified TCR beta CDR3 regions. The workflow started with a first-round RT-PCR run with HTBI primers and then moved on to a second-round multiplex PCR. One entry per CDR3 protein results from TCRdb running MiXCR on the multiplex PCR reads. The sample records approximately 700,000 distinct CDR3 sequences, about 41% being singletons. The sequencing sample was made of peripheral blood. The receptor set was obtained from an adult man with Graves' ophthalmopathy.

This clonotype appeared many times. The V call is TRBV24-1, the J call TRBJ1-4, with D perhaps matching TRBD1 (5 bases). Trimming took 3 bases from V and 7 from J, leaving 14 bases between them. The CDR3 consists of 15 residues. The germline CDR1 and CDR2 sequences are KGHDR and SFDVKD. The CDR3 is CATSDPRGGVEKLFF. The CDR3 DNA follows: TGTGCCACCAGTGATCCTCGCGGAGGGGTTGAAAAACTGTTTTTT.

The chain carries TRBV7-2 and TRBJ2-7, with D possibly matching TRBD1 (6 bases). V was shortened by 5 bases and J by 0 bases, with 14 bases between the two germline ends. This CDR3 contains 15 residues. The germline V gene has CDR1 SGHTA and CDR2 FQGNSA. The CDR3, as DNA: TGTGCCAGCAGCGCTAGCCAGGACAGCTCCTACGAGCAGTACTTC. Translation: CASSASQDSSYEQYF.

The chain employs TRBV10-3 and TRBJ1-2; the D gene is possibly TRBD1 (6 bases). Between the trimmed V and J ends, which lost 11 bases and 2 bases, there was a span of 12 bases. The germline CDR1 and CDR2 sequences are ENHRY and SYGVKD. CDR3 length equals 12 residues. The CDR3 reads CARGDRNYGYTF. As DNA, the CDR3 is TGTGCCCGCGGTGACAGGAACTATGGCTACACCTTC.

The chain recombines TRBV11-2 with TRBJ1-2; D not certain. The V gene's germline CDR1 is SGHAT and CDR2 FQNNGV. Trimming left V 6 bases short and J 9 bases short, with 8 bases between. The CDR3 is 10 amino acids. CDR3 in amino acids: CASRVGSYTF. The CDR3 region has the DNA TGTGCCAGCAGGGTTGGTAGCTACACCTTC.

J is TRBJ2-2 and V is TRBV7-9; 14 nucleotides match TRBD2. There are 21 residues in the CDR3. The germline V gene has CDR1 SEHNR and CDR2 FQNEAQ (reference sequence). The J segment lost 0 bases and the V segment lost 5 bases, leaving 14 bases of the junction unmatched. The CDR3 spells CASSHRGLGLAGATNTGELFF. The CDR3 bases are TGTGCCAGCAGCCACAGAGGCTTGGGACTAGCGGGGGCCACGAACACCGGGGAGCTGTTTTTT.

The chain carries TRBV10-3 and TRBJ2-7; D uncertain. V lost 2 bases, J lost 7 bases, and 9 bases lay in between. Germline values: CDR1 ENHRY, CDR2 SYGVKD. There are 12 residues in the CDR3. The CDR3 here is CAISESLREQYF. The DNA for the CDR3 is TGTGCCATCAGTGAGAGTTTGCGGGAGCAGTACTTC.

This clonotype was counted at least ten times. In nucleotides, the CDR3 is TGCGCCAGCAGCCAAGATGTGGCAGATGAGGGCTACACCTTC. As protein: CASSQDVADEGYTF. This chain joins TRBV4-3 and TRBJ1-2, with D uncertain. Germline V gene sequence: CDR1 LGHNA, CDR2 YSLEER. The CDR3 contains 14 residues. Trimming cost V 0 bases and J 8 bases, with 13 bases left between them.

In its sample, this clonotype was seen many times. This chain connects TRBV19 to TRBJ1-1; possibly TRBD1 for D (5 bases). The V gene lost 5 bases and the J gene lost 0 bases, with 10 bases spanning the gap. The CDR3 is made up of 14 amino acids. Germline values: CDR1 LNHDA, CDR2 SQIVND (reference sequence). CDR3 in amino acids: CASSPGPLNTEAFF. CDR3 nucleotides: TGTGCCAGTAGTCCGGGACCCTTGAACACTGAAGCTTTCTTT.

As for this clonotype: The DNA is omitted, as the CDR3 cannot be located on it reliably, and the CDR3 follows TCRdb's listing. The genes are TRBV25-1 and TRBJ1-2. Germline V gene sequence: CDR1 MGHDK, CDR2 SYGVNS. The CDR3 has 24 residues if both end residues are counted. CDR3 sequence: CASRALGGETYEQYFGPDTYGYTF.

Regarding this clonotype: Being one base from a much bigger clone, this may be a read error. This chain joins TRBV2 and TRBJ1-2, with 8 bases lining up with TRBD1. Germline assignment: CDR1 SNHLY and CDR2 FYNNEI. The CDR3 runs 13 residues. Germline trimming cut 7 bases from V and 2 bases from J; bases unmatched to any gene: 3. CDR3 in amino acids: CASIGQGNYGYTF. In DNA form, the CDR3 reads TGTGCCAGCATCGGACAGGGCAACTATGGCTACACCTTC.